What follows are 5 T cell receptor beta chains derived from one specimen sequenced in a study of T cells in localized non-small cell lung cancer. Only in-frame clones appear in the TCRdb table, and some are missing; sequencing was by immunoSEQ multiplex PCR. This table has approximately 21,000 clones, around 90% appearing once. The sample was peripheral blood mononuclear cells, taken before any cancer treatment. The receptor source for this set is a male donor at least 60 years old with stage II lung adenocarcinoma.

V usage is TRBV5-4 and J usage is TRBJ1-2; 7 bases map to TRBD1. Germline V gives CDR1 SGHNT, CDR2 YYREEE (reference sequence). This CDR3 contains 14 residues. Losses at the gene ends were 0 bases for V and 3 bases for J; bases not matched to a gene: 2. Here the CDR3 reads CASSLDQGDYGYTF. In nucleotides, the CDR3 is TGTGCCAGCAGCTTGGATCAGGGGGACTATGGCTACACCTTC.

The V and J genes are TRBV7-9 and TRBJ1-2; no clear D gene. The CDR3 contains 14 residues. V was cut by 1 base and J by 4 bases, with 10 bases left in between. Germline lookup yields CDR1 SEHNR and CDR2 FQNEAQ (reference sequence). CDR3 sequence: CASSLGTGTYGYTF. The CDR3, as DNA: TGTGCCAGCAGCTTAGGGACGGGTACCTATGGCTACACCTTC.

The V and J genes are TRBV27 and TRBJ2-6, with D unclear. V shed 0 bases and J shed 1 base, with 1 base lying between them. The CDR3 spans 14 residues. Germline V gene data show CDR1 as MNHEY and CDR2 as SMNVEV (reference sequence). This chain's CDR3 is CASSLSSGANVLTF. The DNA for the CDR3 is TGTGCCAGCAGTTTATCGTCTGGGGCCAACGTCCTGACTTTC.

For this clone: One end of the junction fails to match germline, which may point to a read error. The gene calls are TRBV7-7 and TRBJ2-5; no firm D call. CDR1 and CDR2 from the germline V gene are SSHAT and FNYEAQ (reference sequence). CDR3 length: 14 amino acids. CDR3 protein: CASSLTWGQETQYF. The CDR3 DNA follows: TGTGCTAGCAGCTTAACCTGGGGCCAAGAGACCCAGTACTTC. Full variable domain (remainder filled in from reference TRBV7-7 and TRBJ2-5): GAGVSQSPRYKVTKRGQDVTLRCDPISSHATLYWYQQALGQGPEFLTYFNYEAQPDKSGLPSDRFSAERPEGSISTLTIQRTEQRDSAMYRCASSLTWGQETQYFGPGTRLLVL.

V is TRBV21-1 and J is TRBJ1-5. TRBV21-1 is a pseudogene. The CDR3 loop spans 13 amino acids. The CDR3 is CASCRRGNQPQHF. DNA of the CDR3: TGTGCCAGCTGCCGCCGGGGCAATCAGCCCCAGCATTTT.